Following are 4 T cell receptor beta chains from one sample sequenced in a study of T cells after yellow fever vaccination. One entry per CDR3 protein results from TCRdb running MiXCR on the 5' RACE reads. The sample yields about 260,000 distinct CDR3 sequences, around 5.3% seen once. Source: CD4+ T cells sorted from PBMCs, taken on the day of the yellow fever booster vaccination. Receptors were obtained from a man aged 18 to 35 who received the YFV17D yellow fever vaccine.

This clonotype was seen many times. The V call is TRBV7-3, the J call TRBJ2-2; no firm D call. Germline CDR1 SGHTA, CDR2 FQGTGA. CDR3 size: 14 residues. V was clipped by 5 bases and J by 5 bases, with 12 bases between them. CDR3 coding DNA: TGTGCCAGCAGCCCTAATCGCGTAACCGGGGAGCTGTTTTTT. Translating gives CASSPNRVTGELFF. The full variable domain, in which reference TRBV7-3 and TRBJ2-2 provide the parts outside the CDR3, is GAGVSQTPSNKVTEKGKYVELRCDPISGHTALYWYRQSLGQGPEFLIYFQGTGAADDSGLPNDRFFAVRPEGSVSTLKIQRTERGDSAVYLCASSPNRVTGELFFGEGSRLTVL.

This clonotype was detected a few times. V usage is TRBV18 and J usage is TRBJ1-5; a possible D gene is TRBD1 (5 bases). Per the germline V gene, CDR1 is KGHSH and CDR2 is LQKENI. V gave up 5 bases and J gave up 3 bases, with 14 bases separating them. The CDR3 is 15 amino acids. In DNA form, the CDR3 reads TGTGCCAGCTCAACGCGTGGGGGAATCAATCAGCCCCAGCATTTT. This translates into CASSTRGGINQPQHF.

This clonotype was picked up a small number of times. The chain carries TRBV2 and TRBJ2-6; no firm D call. The V end was cut by 5 bases, the J end by 1 base, with 9 bases between. From germline, CDR1 is SNHLY and CDR2 FYNNEI. This CDR3 is built from 15 residues. The CDR3 region has the DNA TGTGCCAGCAGTCCCCCCGGATCTGGGGCCAACGTCCTGACTTTC. This sequence encodes CASSPPGSGANVLTF.

V and J are TRBV12-3 or TRBV12-4 and TRBJ2-2; a possible D gene is TRBD1 (6 bases). The V and J ends lost 6 bases and 3 bases respectively, with 14 bases between them. The CDR3 loop spans 15 amino acids. CDR3: CASRKGELDTGELFF. CDR3 DNA sequence: TGTGCCAGCAGGAAGGGGGAATTAGACACCGGGGAGCTGTTTTTT.